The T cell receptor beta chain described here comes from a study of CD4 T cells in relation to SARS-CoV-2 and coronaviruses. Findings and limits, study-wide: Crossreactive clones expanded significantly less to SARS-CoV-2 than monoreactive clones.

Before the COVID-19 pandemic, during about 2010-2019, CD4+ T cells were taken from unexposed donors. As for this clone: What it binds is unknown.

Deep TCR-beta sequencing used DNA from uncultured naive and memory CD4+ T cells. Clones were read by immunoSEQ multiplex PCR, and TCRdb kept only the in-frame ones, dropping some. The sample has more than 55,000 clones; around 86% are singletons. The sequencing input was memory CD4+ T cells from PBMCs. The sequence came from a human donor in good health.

CDR3 bases: TGTGCCAGCATCTTCAGTAAGGCAGATACGCAGTATTTT. Translated, it gives CASIFSKADTQYF. J is TRBJ2-3 and V is TRBV6-5; D is undetermined. The germline V and J ends were trimmed by 7 bases and 4 bases, with 12 bases remaining between them. This CDR3 has 13 residues. Germline V gene data show CDR1 as MNHEY and CDR2 as SVGAGI.